The 10 T cell receptor beta chains listed next were all sequenced from one sample in a study of CD8+CD57+ T cells in acquired aplastic anemia. TCR beta VDJ and CDR3 profiling used genomic DNA as template. In TCRdb, the reads were re-called with MiXCR into one record per CDR3 protein. The table lists some 180,000 distinct CDR3 sequences, 50% to 65% of them singletons. Selection for sequencing was limited to patients who had shown CD8+CD57+ cell expansion by flow cytometry. Sequencing was done on a sample of sorted CD4+, CD8+, or CD8+CD57+ T cells (not recorded which) from PBMCs. These receptors were collected from a human donor with aplastic anemia.

This clonotype was detected once. The chain has TRBV19 and TRBJ2-1, with TRBD2 identical over 8 bases. The germline CDR1 and CDR2 sequences are LNHDA and SQIVND (reference sequence). The CDR3 spans 15 residues. V shed 7 bases and J 8 bases; nucleotides not matched to a gene: 13. CDR3 sequence (DNA): TGTGCCAGTAAGTGGCGGGAGGAGGTTGTCGATGAGCAGTTCTTC. Amino acids: CASKWREEVVDEQFF.

V usage is TRBV7-6 and J usage is TRBJ2-2, with 9 bases aligning to TRBD1. Germline lookup yields CDR1 SGHVS and CDR2 FNYEAQ. The CDR3 consists of 16 residues. After removal of 4 bases from V and 5 bases from J, the junction contained 8 bases not matched to a gene. The CDR3 is CASSYRTGARTGELFF. CDR3 sequence (DNA): TGTGCCAGCAGCTATAGGACAGGGGCGAGAACCGGGGAGCTGTTTTTT. Together with reference TRBV7-6 and TRBJ2-2, the CDR3 gives the full variable domain: GAGVSQSPRYKVTKRGQDVALRCDPISGHVSLYWYRQALGQGPEFLTYFNYEAQQDKSGLPNDRFSAERPEGSISTLTIQRTEQRDSAMYRCASSYRTGARTGELFFGEGSRLTVL.

V and J are TRBV7-9 and TRBJ1-6; TRBD1 agrees at 8 bases. The trim removed 5 bases at V and 7 bases at J, leaving 7 bases unmatched. The CDR3 covers 15 residues. CDR1 is SEHNR and CDR2 is FQNEAQ in the germline V gene (reference sequence). The CDR3 loop reads CASSPRQGSNSPLHF. The CDR3 region has the DNA TGTGCCAGCAGCCCGAGACAGGGGTCGAATTCACCCCTCCACTTT.

This clonotype showed up just once. A read error may explain this, as a much larger clone is one base away. This chain joins TRBV5-4 and TRBJ2-3, with D perhaps matching TRBD1 or TRBD2 (5 bases each). Trimming shortened V by 0 bases and J by 6 bases, and 17 bases separated the two germline ends. CDR1 and CDR2 (germline): SGHNT, YYREEE (reference sequence). CDR3 length equals 16 residues. This CDR3 is CASSLGSGTGTDTQYF. DNA of the CDR3: TGTGCCAGCAGCTTGGGTTCCGGGACCGGGACCGATACGCAGTATTTT.

This clonotype was seen a single time. At one of its ends the junction is not consistent with the germline gene, which may arise from a read error. The chain combines TRBV10-3 with TRBJ2-7; tentative D call: TRBD1 (6 bases). The CDR3 extends over 13 amino acids. Looked up from germline, CDR1 is ENHRY and CDR2 is SYGVKD. CDR3 nucleotides: TGTGCCAGCAGTGGCAGGGGTGATTACGAGCAGTACTTC. This encodes CASSGRGDYEQYF.

J is TRBJ2-1 and V is TRBV7-8; a weak D match, TRBD1 (6 bases). The CDR3 totals 14 residues. In germline, CDR1 is SGHVS, CDR2 FQNEAQ. V lost 6 bases, J lost 2 bases, and 11 bases lay in between. The chain's CDR3 is CASSQDSAYNEQFF. The CDR3 DNA sequence: TGTGCCAGCAGTCAGGACAGCGCCTACAATGAGCAGTTCTTC.

The chain links TRBV7-8 to TRBJ2-2, with a possible D match to TRBD2 (5 bases). CDR3 length: 18 amino acids. Germline-derived CDR1 and CDR2 are SGHVS and FQNEAQ. Trimming removed 1 base at V and 5 bases at J, with 20 bases between. CDR3 nucleotides: TGTGCCAGCAGCTTAGTAGCAGGACGAAAAAGGGAGACCGGGGAGCTGTTTTTT. Residues: CASSLVAGRKRETGELFF.

The CDR3 reads CASSLARQGLGMGSPLHF. Written as DNA, the CDR3 is TGTGCCAGCAGCTTAGCCCGACAGGGATTAGGGATGGGTTCACCCCTCCACTTT. The chain uses TRBV7-2 and TRBJ1-6; 7 bases agree with TRBD1. This CDR3 is built from 18 residues. CDR1 and CDR2 (germline): SGHTA, FQGNSA. The V segment lost 0 bases and the J segment 9 bases; nucleotides outside the gene matches: 14.

About this clonotype: At one boundary the junction diverges from the germline segment, which might be a read error. The chain has TRBV20-1 and TRBJ1-1; possible D gene TRBD1, 5 bases. CDR1 is DFQATT, CDR2 SNEGSKA, per germline (reference sequence). CDR3 length equals 13 residues. CDR3 in DNA: TGCAGTGCTCGACAGCTAATGAACACCGAAGCTTTCTTT. It encodes CSARQLMNTEAFF.

This chain connects TRBV5-5 to TRBJ2-7; 7 bases fit TRBD2. Germline CDR1 SGHKS, CDR2 YYEKEE (reference sequence). This CDR3 region has 15 residues. Unmatched junction bases numbered 5, after V lost 0 bases and J lost 2 bases. This CDR3 is CASSLETSLTYEQYF. The CDR3 DNA sequence: TGTGCCAGCAGCTTGGAGACTAGCCTTACCTACGAGCAGTACTTC.